Listed here are 4 T cell receptor beta chains from one sample, sequenced in a study of cytomegalovirus exposure and HLA in healthy donors. With 60 Vbeta and 13 Jbeta primers, the PCR was carried out. Clones were read by immunoSEQ multiplex PCR, and TCRdb kept only the in-frame ones, dropping some. The data contain about 150,000 clones, 80% to 90% of them seen just once; the ten biggest clones take up approximately 2%. Sequencing was done on a sample of PBMCs. The source is a woman under 30 in good health and CMV-seronegative.

The table lists this clone with a count of one. The chain employs TRBV5-5 and TRBJ1-1; no clear D. The CDR3 length is 14 residues. V lost 5 bases to trimming and J lost 0 bases, with 11 bases between them. Germline lookup yields CDR1 SGHKS and CDR2 YYEKEE (reference sequence). CDR3 in amino acids: CASRYGVMNTEAFF. The CDR3 nucleotides are TGTGCCAGCAGATACGGGGTGATGAACACTGAAGCTTTCTTT.

The chain recombines TRBV2 with TRBJ2-1; 9 bases are a match to TRBD2. This CDR3 has 17 residues. In germline, CDR1 is SNHLY, CDR2 FYNNEI. J gave up 9 bases and V 4 bases, and 16 bases lay outside the gene matches. CDR3 region: CASSGSGGRAIGAEQFF. For the CDR3, the DNA is TGTGCCAGCAGTGGTTCGGGCGGGAGGGCCATAGGGGCTGAGCAGTTCTTC.

This clone appeared once. The V call is TRBV29-1, the J call TRBJ1-2, with D unclear. The germline CDR1 and CDR2 sequences are SQVTM and ANQGSEA. Trimming pared 4 bases from V and 2 bases from J, leaving 5 bases between. The CDR3 runs 11 residues. CDR3 coding DNA: TGCAGCGTTGCACACAACTATGGCTACACCTTC. This gives the protein CSVAHNYGYTF.

The CDR3 loop reads CAISEGIQANYGYTF. The CDR3 DNA reads as TGTGCCATCAGTGAGGGGATACAGGCTAACTATGGCTACACCTTC. The chain links TRBV10-3 to TRBJ1-2, with D perhaps TRBD1 (5 bases). Germline loops: CDR1 ENHRY, CDR2 SYGVKD. The CDR3 contains 15 residues. Between the trimmed V and J ends, which lost 2 bases and 0 bases, there was a span of 10 bases.